These T cell receptor beta chains were read from a single sample in a study of blood T cell repertoires in COVID-19. Method: immunoSEQ multiplex PCR; TCRdb's copy keeps in-frame clones and lacks some. The sample yields 110,000 to 150,000 clones, approximately 86% seen once. Material for sequencing was PBMCs or T cells enriched from blood (not recorded which). The receptors come from a woman between 35 and 50 years old who had recovered from COVID-19. The CDR3 runs from the conserved cysteine through the conserved F or W. Fields, in order: J gene, V gene, clone size, D gene, CDR3 protein, CDR3 DNA. D genes are given only for firm matches. Some rows have no size entry. The others give once, few or many, or a class for an expanded clone.

J: TRBJ1-2
V: TRBV20-1
size: -
D: -
CDR3: CSASREAGRSSYGYTF
DNA: TGCAGTGCTAGTCGCGAGGCGGGCCGCTCCTCCTATGGCTACACCTTC

J: TRBJ2-7
V: TRBV9
size: few
D: -
CDR3: CASSVEAVSSYEQYF
DNA: TGTGCCAGCAGCGTAGAAGCGGTTAGCTCCTACGAGCAGTACTTC

J: TRBJ2-1
V: TRBV4-1
size: -
D: TRBD2
CDR3: CASSPTRGLAGNEQFF
DNA: TGCGCCAGCAGCCCCACCCGTGGACTAGCCGGCAATGAGCAGTTCTTC

J: TRBJ1-4
V: TRBV9
size: -
D: TRBD1
CDR3: CASSGGQTTSEKLFF
DNA: TGTGCCAGCAGCGGGGGACAGACAACTAGTGAAAAACTGTTTTTT

J: TRBJ1-1
V: TRBV11-2
size: once
D: -
CDR3: CASSHGRGTEAFF
DNA: TGTGCCAGCAGCCATGGAAGGGGCACTGAAGCTTTCTTT

J: TRBJ1-1
V: TRBV19
size: -
D: TRBD1
CDR3: CASRAGGTEAFF
DNA: TGTGCCAGTAGGGCAGGGGGCACTGAAGCTTTCTTT

J: TRBJ1-6
V: TRBV4-2
size: -
D: -
CDR3: CASSQENRVDSPLHF
DNA: TGTGCCAGCAGCCAAGAAAACAGGGTGGATTCACCCCTCCACTTT

J: TRBJ1-4
V: TRBV5-1
size: -
D: TRBD1
CDR3: CASSPVGQGLREKLFF
DNA: TGCGCCAGCAGCCCGGTCGGACAGGGTCTAAGGGAAAAACTGTTTTTT

J: TRBJ2-1
V: TRBV29-1
size: -
D: TRBD1
CDR3: CSVEADRDDEQFF
DNA: TGCAGCGTTGAAGCGGACAGGGATGATGAGCAGTTCTTC

J: TRBJ1-3
V: TRBV7-6
size: -
D: -
CDR3: CASSPQEGNTIYF
DNA: TGTGCCAGCAGCCCTCAAGAGGGAAACACCATATATTTT

J: TRBJ1-2
V: TRBV6-1
size: -
D: TRBD1
CDR3: CASSEAQRISGTEFYGYTF
DNA: TGTGCCAGCAGTGAAGCCCAACGAATTTCCGGGACAGAGTTTTATGGCTACACCTTC

J: TRBJ1-5
V: TRBV5-8
size: -
D: TRBD1
CDR3: CASSTGQDSNQPQHF
DNA: TGTGCCAGCAGCACTGGACAGGATTCAAATCAGCCCCAGCATTTT

J: TRBJ2-3
V: TRBV7-3
size: -
D: -
CDR3: CASSSGGTDTQYF
DNA: TGTGCCAGCAGCTCCGGGGGCACAGATACGCAGTATTTT

J: TRBJ1-1
V: TRBV6-5
size: -
D: -
CDR3: CASSTDRDINTEAFF
DNA: TGTGCCAGCAGTACCGACCGGGACATTAACACTGAAGCTTTCTTT

J: TRBJ1-5
V: TRBV6-1
size: -
D: -
CDR3: CASSDRQEDQPQHF
DNA: TGTGCCAGCAGTGATCGGCAGGAGGATCAGCCCCAGCATTTT

J: TRBJ2-5
V: TRBV7-6
size: -
D: -
CDR3: CASSTRTNQETQYF
DNA: TGTGCCAGCAGCACCCGGACAAATCAAGAGACCCAGTACTTC

J: TRBJ2-2
V: TRBV6-5
size: -
D: -
CDR3: CASSYGGGVTTGELFF
DNA: TGTGCCAGCAGTTACGGTGGGGGCGTTACCACCGGGGAGCTGTTTTTT

J: TRBJ2-2
V: TRBV19
size: -
D: TRBD2
CDR3: CASRRREGNTGELFF
DNA: TGTGCCAGCCGGAGGAGGGAGGGGAACACCGGGGAGCTGTTTTTT

J: TRBJ2-2
V: TRBV9
size: -
D: -
CDR3: CASSVRQITGELFF
DNA: TGTGCCAGCAGCGTAAGACAGATCACCGGGGAGCTGTTTTTT

J: TRBJ2-1
V: TRBV7-9
size: -
D: TRBD2
CDR3: CASSLGLAGGYNEQFF
DNA: TGTGCCAGCAGCTTAGGACTAGCGGGAGGTTACAATGAGCAGTTCTTC

J: TRBJ1-4
V: TRBV12-3/TRBV12-4
size: -
D: -
CDR3: CASRNTGYRLFF
DNA: TGTGCCAGCAGAAACACAGGATACCGCCTGTTTTTT

J: TRBJ1-5
V: TRBV11-2
size: -
D: -
CDR3: CASRTGNSNQPQHF
DNA: TGTGCCAGCAGAACAGGGAATAGCAATCAGCCCCAGCATTTT

J: TRBJ2-7
V: TRBV6-1
size: once
D: -
CDR3: CASSEVYSGGSYEQYF
DNA: TGTGCCAGCAGTGAAGTGTATAGCGGAGGTTCCTACGAGCAGTACTTC

J: TRBJ1-5
V: TRBV10-3
size: -
D: -
CDR3: CAISDGPSQPQHF
DNA: TGTGCCATCAGTGATGGTCCCAGTCAGCCCCAGCATTTT

J: TRBJ1-4
V: TRBV7-6
size: -
D: -
CDR3: CASSLLTGPNEKLFF
DNA: TGTGCCAGCAGCTTACTGACAGGTCCTAATGAAAAACTGTTTTTT

J: TRBJ2-2
V: TRBV5-1
size: once
D: TRBD2
CDR3: CASSLDGGSGTGELFF
DNA: TGCGCCAGCAGCTTGGATGGCGGGAGTGGCACCGGGGAGCTGTTTTTT